The sequence of this T cell receptor (gamma chain) was determined in a study of intestinal T cells in coeliac disease (dated by TCRdb to about 2020). General notes on the study: In the TRG cohort, coeliac patients were much younger than controls, with a mean age of 16.0 years compared with about 56 years. Duodenal biopsies from ten or so coeliac disease patients and ten or so non-coeliac controls were included in the TCR-delta (TRD) cohort. Duodenal biopsies from approximately 30 coeliac disease patients and some 19 non-coeliac controls were included in a second, larger TCR-gamma (TRG) cohort.

Genomic DNA was extracted with the QIAamp DNA FFPE tissue kit from ten 5-um FFPE scrolls per case. To test whether coeliac disease could be classified from the TCR repertoire, the study used duodenal biopsies that were formalin-fixed paraffin-embedded, fully anonymised, and surplus to diagnostic needs. The research as a whole found: The coeliac group and the control group were significantly different in age, but an analysis split by age did not give significant classification. Repeated CDR3 amino acid sequences could not be distinguished from PCR duplicates. Of 54 biopsies, around 50 (approximately 94%) were correctly classified by TRG clustering, and a leave-one-out accuracy of about 90% was reported. In training, clustering based on TRD kmers put every one of the 22 biopsies in the right class, and the leave-one-out accuracy was reported as 91%. FFPE-derived DNA was found to be relatively degraded, and loss of a proportion of TCR sequences in each sample was likely caused by this degradation.

The library relied on multiplex PCR. Instrument used: Ion Torrent PGM. TRG repertoires were amplified from roughly 180 ng of biopsy DNA with the LymphoTrack kit, in which Illumina adapters are carried by the primers. After purification with AMPure XP beads and quantification on a 2100 Bioanalyzer, the TRG amplicons were pooled in equimolar amounts. TRG libraries were sequenced on an Ion PGM instrument. The study's own analysis went as follows. Reads in which more than 10% of nucleotides fell below the per-patient third-quartile quality score were removed with FastX. IMGT/HighV-QUEST was used to align the reads, assigning V, D and J genes, identifying CDR3 regions and assessing functionality. Sequences were converted to amino acids, and every sequence predicted to be non-functional was removed. CDR3s were broken into kmers both with and without positional annotation, kmer frequencies were analysed by PCA, and samples were clustered using each of the 1023 combinations of PCs 1-10. Classification was validated by leave-one-out cross-validation, re-optimising parameters on the remaining samples each time. Shannon diversity was calculated using the vegan R package from repeated random subsamples equal to the lowest read count. Identical DNA sequences were merged into single rows after TCRdb reprocessed the public reads with CATT. What appears here as the V and J calls and clone size reflects TCRdb's work, not the paper's. The sample table lists about 400 gamma-chain clones, roughly 50% of them with a count of one. More than 25% of the sample comes from the top ten.

This clone is classified as large (0.1 to 1%). Its antigen is still unknown. No much larger clone is present one base from it, and per-base qualities are unavailable. The junction shows trimming of 2 bases on V and 12 bases on J, and the gene matches do not reach 10 bases of it. Inclusive of the bounding cysteine and phenylalanine, the CDR3 is 12 residues long. The entry retains the CDR3 DNA only, 36 bases that are in frame from base 1. CDR1 and CDR2 (GITISATS, ISYDGTV) derive from the germline V gene (reference sequence). Sequencing input: a duodenal biopsy. The sequence came from a human donor with celiac disease. This chain is built from TRGV9 and TRGJ1 or TRGJ2. The DNA sequence is as follows: TGTGCCTTGTGGGAGGCCCGTGGGGGGAAACTCTTT. This sequence encodes CALWEARGGKLF.